The clone carrying this T cell receptor beta chain has only a few counts. Its antigen is currently unknown. It was with 60 Vbeta and 13 Jbeta primers that the PCR ran. Here immunoSEQ multiplex PCR was the method, and the copy in TCRdb shows in-frame clones only, minus some. The data contain 120,000 or so clones, about three quarters of them seen just once; the ten biggest clones take up just under 8.5%. The record originates from a study of cytomegalovirus exposure and HLA in healthy donors. General observations from the study: Reports indicate that TCR beta sequences accurately predicted the HLA-A and HLA-B alleles of most subjects. In vitro confirmation showed a few CMV-associated chains to be CMV antigen specific.

CDR1 is MGHDK, CDR2 SYGVNS, per germline. Trimming took 7 bases from V and 4 from J, leaving 8 bases between them. CDR3 length equals 11 residues. Sequencing used PBMCs. V usage is TRBV25-1 and J usage is TRBJ2-7; D is unclear. The receptor's source is a woman between 40 and 50 years old in good health and CMV-seropositive. The CDR3 sequence is CASTLGYEQYF. The CDR3 nucleotides read TGTGCCAGCACCCTAGGATACGAGCAGTACTTC.